Listed below are T cell receptor beta chains from one sample, sequenced in a study of PD-L1 blockade in urothelial cancer. The protocol was immunoSEQ multiplex PCR, while the TCRdb copy is restricted to in-frame clones and leaves out a portion. Of about 74,000 clones listed, roughly 90% were seen once; the top ten hold approximately 4.5%. The source was PBMCs, collected around atezolizumab (anti-PD-L1) treatment. These receptor sequences come from a man aged 65-85 years with urothelial cancer. The CDR3 runs from the conserved cysteine through the conserved F or W. The D gene is left open where the match is weak. The size of a clone is reported for some rows only, either as once, few or many, or as a class for expanded clones.

size	D	J	V	CDR3	DNA
-	-	TRBJ2-5	TRBV11-2	CASSLTDISETQYF	TGTGCCAGCAGCTTAACGGACATTTCAGAGACCCAGTACTTC
-	-	TRBJ2-5	TRBV6-1	CASSEGTGSLNQYF	TGTGCCAGCAGTGAAGGGACGGGATCGCTGAACCAGTACTTC
-	TRBD1	TRBJ1-1	TRBV29-1	CSVVPGQNWGLNTEAFF	TGCAGCGTTGTCCCGGGACAGAATTGGGGGTTGAACACTGAAGCTTTCTTT
-	-	TRBJ2-2	TRBV6-5	CASRMGPAGTGELFF	TGTGCCAGCAGAATGGGACCCGCGGGGACCGGGGAGCTGTTTTTT
-	-	TRBJ2-1	TRBV2	CASSGGEQFF	TGTGCCAGCAGTGGCGGTGAGCAGTTCTTC
-	TRBD2	TRBJ2-3	TRBV4-2	CASSQENLAGGMVADTQYF	TGTGCCAGCAGCCAGGAAAATCTAGCGGGAGGGATGGTCGCAGATACGCAGTATTTT
-	TRBD1	TRBJ2-1	TRBV5-1	CARWTGEGSYNEQFF	TGCGCCCGATGGACAGGGGAGGGGTCCTACAATGAGCAGTTCTTC
-	-	TRBJ2-2	TRBV2	CASRGQPLNTGELFF	TGTGCCAGCAGGGGACAACCCCTTAACACCGGGGAGCTGTTTTTT
once	-	TRBJ1-2	TRBV29-1	CSVEDPGLGGYTF	TGCAGCGTTGAAGACCCAGGTCTGGGTGGCTACACCTTC
-	-	TRBJ1-4	TRBV4-1	CASSQPLIRNREKLFF	TGCGCCAGCAGCCAGCCGCTGATACGGAACAGAGAAAAACTGTTTTTT
-	TRBD2	TRBJ2-1	TRBV29-1	CSGLAGATYNEQFF	TGCAGCGGTTTAGCGGGGGCTACCTACAATGAGCAGTTCTTC
-	-	TRBJ1-2	TRBV5-1	CASSQNLQVYGYTF	TGCGCCAGCAGCCAGAACCTACAGGTCTATGGCTACACCTTC
-	TRBD2	TRBJ2-1	TRBV5-1	CASSLGSGRDNEQFF	TGCGCCAGCAGCTTGGGTAGCGGGAGGGACAATGAGCAGTTCTTC
-	-	TRBJ2-2	TRBV21-1	CASSSRTSNTGELFF	TGTGCCAGCAGCTCTCGGACATCCAACACCGGGGAGCTGTTTTTT
-	-	TRBJ2-2	TRBV30	CAWSVRNTGELFF	TGTGCCTGGAGTGTTAGGAACACCGGGGAGCTGTTTTTT
once	-	TRBJ2-5	TRBV13	CASTMGQGSVETQYF	TGTGCCAGCACGATGGGGCAGGGGTCTGTTGAGACCCAGTACTTC
-	-	TRBJ2-5	TRBV5-1	CASSLGGGDTGTQYF	TGCGCCAGCAGCTTGGGGGGGGGCGACACCGGGACCCAGTACTTC
-	-	TRBJ2-5	TRBV11-2	CASSLDPFRRGRETQYF	TGTGCCAGCAGCTTAGATCCCTTTAGGAGGGGGCGGGAGACCCAGTACTTC
-	TRBD1	TRBJ2-3	TRBV11-3	CASSLDRGTDTQYF	TGTGCCAGCAGCTTGGACAGGGGTACAGATACGCAGTATTTT
-	TRBD2	TRBJ2-1	TRBV27	CASSLGSSGNEQFF	TGTGCCAGCAGCTTAGGGTCTAGCGGGAATGAGCAGTTCTTC
few	-	TRBJ2-7	TRBV5-1	CASSAHRDTYEQYF	TGCGCCAGCAGCGCACACAGGGATACCTACGAGCAGTACTTC
-	TRBD2	TRBJ2-1	TRBV7-3	CASSLERETTYNEQFF	TGTGCCAGCAGCTTGGAGCGGGAGACGACCTACAATGAGCAGTTCTTC
once	TRBD2	TRBJ2-2	TRBV7-9	CASSLAAGATGELFF	TGTGCCAGCAGCTTAGCAGCGGGAGCCACCGGGGAGCTGTTTTTT
-	TRBD2	TRBJ2-5	TRBV7-2	CASSSGLAGVWKTQYF	TGTGCCAGCAGCTCCGGACTAGCGGGAGTTTGGAAGACCCAGTACTTC
-	-	TRBJ2-7	TRBV14	CASSQVRTGSYEQYF	TGTGCCAGCAGCCAAGTCAGGACTGGCTCCTACGAGCAGTACTTC
-	TRBD1	TRBJ2-7	TRBV5-5	CASSPAPSGTGGEGEQYF	TGTGCCAGCAGCCCCGCCCCATCCGGGACAGGGGGCGAAGGCGAGCAGTACTTC
-	-	TRBJ2-1	TRBV10-2	CASSPTLNEQFF	TGCGCCAGCAGTCCCACTCTGAATGAGCAGTTCTTC
-	TRBD2	TRBJ2-3	TRBV5-5	CASSLVAGGADTQYF	TGTGCCAGCAGCTTGGTAGCGGGAGGTGCAGATACGCAGTATTTT
-	TRBD1	TRBJ2-3	TRBV18	CASSSPGQGTDTQYF	TGTGCCAGCTCATCCCCGGGACAGGGCACAGATACGCAGTATTTT
-	-	TRBJ2-1	TRBV10-2	CASRSRGGGSYNEQFF	TGCGCCAGCAGGTCCCGGGGAGGGGGGTCCTACAATGAGCAGTTCTTC
-	-	TRBJ2-7	TRBV28	CASRELSGSSYEQYF	TGTGCCAGCAGGGAACTAAGCGGTAGCTCCTACGAGCAGTACTTC
-	TRBD1	TRBJ2-3	TRBV19	CASSTQGGTDTQYF	TGTGCCAGTAGTACGCAGGGGGGCACAGATACGCAGTATTTT
-	-	TRBJ2-3	TRBV29-1	CSAATRGRLADTQYF	TGCAGCGCCGCCACTAGGGGGAGACTCGCAGATACGCAGTATTTT
-	TRBD1	TRBJ1-5	TRBV2	CASSASGGGQPQHF	TGTGCCAGCAGTGCTTCAGGGGGAGGACAGCCCCAGCATTTT
-	TRBD2	TRBJ2-2	TRBV9	CASSVRGTTNTGELFF	TGTGCCAGCAGCGTAAGAGGGACTACGAACACCGGGGAGCTGTTTTTT
-	TRBD1	TRBJ1-1	TRBV19	CASSNPGQANTEAFF	TGTGCCAGTAGTAACCCGGGACAGGCGAACACTGAAGCTTTCTTT
-	TRBD2	TRBJ2-1	TRBV6-6	CASRLLAGSYNEQFF	TGTGCCAGCAGGTTACTAGCGGGCTCCTACAATGAGCAGTTCTTC
-	TRBD2	TRBJ2-3	TRBV7-9	CASSLAVVLADSTDTQYF	TGTGCCAGCAGCTTAGCGGTCGTACTAGCGGACTCCACAGATACGCAGTATTTT
-	-	TRBJ1-1	TRBV29-1	CSVEGIYSGASTEAFF	TGCAGCGTCGAAGGGATTTACTCAGGGGCGAGCACTGAAGCTTTCTTT